These T cell receptor beta chains were read from a single sample in a study of shared clonotypes between healthy human individuals. Method: immunoSEQ multiplex PCR; TCRdb's copy keeps in-frame clones and lacks some. The table lists about 680,000 clones, around 78% of them singletons, with about 1.8% in the top ten. What was sequenced was memory CD4+ T cells sorted from blood. The receptors derive from a young woman in good health. Both conserved end residues are trimmed from each CDR3.

V | CDR3
TRBV7-6 | ASSSTRSERATQY
TRBV7-9 | ASSLYGGSNHEQY
TRBV30 | AWSVFWETQY
TRBV5-1 | ASSLTGPIVGEQF
TRBV29-1 | TAGDSRNTEAF
TRBV6-5 | ASSYGGRNQPQH
TRBV7-2 | ASSLTSGRTRETQY
TRBV11-2 | ASSREVSSYNEQF
TRBV7-6 | ASSPYSGAVTYEQY
TRBV19 | ASRGRGSGNTIY
TRBV5-1 | ASSADRGTGELF
TRBV28 | ASSVGEYNYGYT
TRBV11-2 | ASSQGLAGVSNEQY
TRBV5-1 | ASSLDFANTGELF
TRBV7-8 | ASREQSSTEAF
TRBV4-2 | ASSRGGSEGEETQY
TRBV29-1 | SVATPQGMEAF
TRBV27 | ASSSGQGPRYEQY
TRBV5-1 | ASSFLTFLPGGYT
TRBV28 | ATIESSGRTGEQF
TRBV4-2 | ASSQALAGGPTGELF
TRBV2 | ASSSGSGKQF
TRBV19 | ASSAHREGNTIY
TRBV4-1 | ASSQGSGRTNSYNEQF
TRBV28 | ASTKVTTEAF
TRBV28 | ASIPGGGGTEAF
TRBV29-1 | SVEPPTNTDTQY
TRBV7-9 | ASTRQGRETQY